The clone carrying this T cell receptor beta chain is a singleton in its sample. The data are from a study of blood T cell repertoires in COVID-19. Whole-study context: The analysed material was cDNA or gDNA that came from T cells, B-cell-depleted T cells, or PBMCs.

CDR3 length: 15 residues. J was trimmed by 6 bases and V by 4 bases; bases with no gene match: 5. In germline, CDR1 is KGHSH, CDR2 LQKENI. Produced via immunoSEQ multiplex PCR; TCRdb's table is partial and in-frame only. The table has approximately 84,000 clones, 75% to 90% seen once. The clonotype was recovered from a human donor in a cohort sampled during active COVID-19. The J gene is TRBJ1-4, the V gene TRBV18; TRBD1 matches at 10 bases. The material sequenced was peripheral blood. The CDR3 here is CASSRDRGVDEKLFF. The CDR3 coding sequence is TGTGCCAGCTCACGGGACAGGGGTGTGGATGAAAAACTGTTTTTT.